This T cell receptor beta chain was profiled in a study of blood T cells in healthy people across ages (dated by TCRdb to 2015 to 2017). For context, the study as a whole: In model experiments, template switching captured roughly one uniquely barcoded TCR beta cDNA molecule for every two T cells. Using deep sequencing normalized with unique cDNA molecular identifiers, the study measured how TCR beta repertoire diversity changes with age. Using the same blood draw, the study looked at two additional independent replicas of 1 million unique cDNA reads for two donors, one aged 18 to 30 and the other aged 80 or older. The donors were split into four age groups: young (average about 16 years), middle-aged (roughly 39), aged (approximately 60) and long-lived (roughly 88). Donors of different ages were randomly distributed across sequencing lanes to avoid experimental bias.

What the work shows at the level of the full study, not this receptor alone: Compared with the aged group, the long-lived group had more naive CD4+ T cells, fewer expanded clones and increased TCR diversity, suggesting age selection. Estimates of total diversity from one million sequenced T cells were regarded as lower bounds and underestimates. Observed TCR beta diversity correlated strongly with the percentage of naive T cells measured by flow cytometry. Since profiling was done on bulk unsorted PBMCs, naive and antigen-experienced compartments could not be conclusively compared. Observed TCR beta diversity per million T cells fell roughly linearly with age, and a significant reduction was already apparent by age roughly 40. Donor CMV infection status was unknown, potentially confounding age-related changes in expanded clonotypes.

Worth noting for this clonotype: No antigen is known for it. The junction departs from the called germline gene at one end, perhaps through a read error.

Donors were 39 systemically healthy Caucasian individuals from Russia aged 6 to 90 years. Each donor gave 8 to 10 milliliters of peripheral blood, drawn into EDTA-treated Vacutainer tubes. Ficoll-Paque density-gradient centrifugation was used to isolate PBMCs, with at least 6.5 million per sample. Trizol reagent was used to extract total RNA from PBMCs, with at least 6 micrograms per sample. For every donor, flow cytometry on a PBMC aliquot measured the percentage of naive CD45RAhigh/CD27high T cells. The library was made by 5' RACE. The sequencing machine was an Illumina HiSeq 2500. A second PCR of roughly 6 to 11 cycles was run with a J-beta primer mix and a sample-barcoded 5' primer. A unique molecular identifier was introduced onto each TCR beta cDNA molecule by a template-switch 5' adaptor carrying 12 random nucleotides. At least 2.5 million CDR3-containing paired-end reads were obtained from each sample. The Mint cDNA synthesis kit, primed by a TRBC-specific oligonucleotide, was used to synthesize first-strand cDNA from all RNA. Following uracil-DNA glycosylase treatment, a first 18-cycle PCR with universal primers M1SS and BC2_uni_R was performed on all cDNA. The paper's processing steps were these. Normalization of each sample was performed by random selection of 1 million high-quality reads, each carrying a distinct molecular identifier. Reads sharing molecular identifiers were discarded rather than binned into consensus sequences. MiTCR, with a Q25 quality threshold and the strictest error-elimination algorithm, was used for CDR3 identification, clonotype clustering and error correction. A nonparametric unseen species model with Euler transformation was used to estimate a lower bound on total TCR beta diversity. TCRdb trimmed public reads at Q25 via fastp, called clones via MiXCR and kept in-frame beta chains. When rows share a CDR3 protein, they turn into one entry using the most common DNA and genes. The V and J calls reflect TCRdb's pipeline rather than the authors' work. In all, the sample holds fewer than 900,000 distinct CDR3 sequences, and 45% to 50% of those were seen once. Approximately 32% of the sample is taken by the ten largest.

From its cysteine to its phenylalanine, the CDR3 spans 15 amino acids. CDR3 DNA is the only sequence kept; it has 45 bases, read in frame from the first base. The CDR1 and CDR2 encoded by the germline V gene (reference sequence) are MNHEY and SMNVEV. The receptor was isolated from a woman aged 55-69 years in good health. Sequenced sample: blood. Here the chain combines TRBV27 and TRBJ2-1; TRBD2 agrees with 8 junctional bases. The DNA sequence is TGTGCCGGCAGTTTACAACTAGCGGACTACAACGAGCAGTTCTTC. This codes for CAGSLQLADYNEQFF.